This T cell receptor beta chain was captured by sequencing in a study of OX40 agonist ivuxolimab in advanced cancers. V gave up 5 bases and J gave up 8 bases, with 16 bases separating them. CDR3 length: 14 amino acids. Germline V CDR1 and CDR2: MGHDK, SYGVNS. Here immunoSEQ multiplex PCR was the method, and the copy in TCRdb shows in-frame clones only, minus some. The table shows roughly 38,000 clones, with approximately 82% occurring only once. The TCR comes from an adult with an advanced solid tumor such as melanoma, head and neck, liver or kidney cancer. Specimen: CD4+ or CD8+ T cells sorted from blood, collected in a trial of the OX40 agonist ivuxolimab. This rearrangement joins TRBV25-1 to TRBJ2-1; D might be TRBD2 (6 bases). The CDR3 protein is CASSLAGKGYEQFF. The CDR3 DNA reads TGTGCCAGCAGTCTGGCGGGGAAGGGTTATGAGCAGTTCTTC.